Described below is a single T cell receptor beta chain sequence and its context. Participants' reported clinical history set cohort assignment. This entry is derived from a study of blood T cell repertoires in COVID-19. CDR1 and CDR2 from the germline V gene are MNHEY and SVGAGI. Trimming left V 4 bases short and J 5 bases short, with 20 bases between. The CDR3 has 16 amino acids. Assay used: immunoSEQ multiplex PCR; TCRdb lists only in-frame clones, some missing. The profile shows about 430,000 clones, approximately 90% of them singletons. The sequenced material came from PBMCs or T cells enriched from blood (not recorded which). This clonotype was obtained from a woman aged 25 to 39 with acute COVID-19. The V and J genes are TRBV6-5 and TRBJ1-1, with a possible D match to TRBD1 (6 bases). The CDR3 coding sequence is TGTGCCAGCAGTTCCCGGGACATGTACGGGAAAACTGAAGCTTTCTTT. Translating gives CASSSRDMYGKTEAFF.